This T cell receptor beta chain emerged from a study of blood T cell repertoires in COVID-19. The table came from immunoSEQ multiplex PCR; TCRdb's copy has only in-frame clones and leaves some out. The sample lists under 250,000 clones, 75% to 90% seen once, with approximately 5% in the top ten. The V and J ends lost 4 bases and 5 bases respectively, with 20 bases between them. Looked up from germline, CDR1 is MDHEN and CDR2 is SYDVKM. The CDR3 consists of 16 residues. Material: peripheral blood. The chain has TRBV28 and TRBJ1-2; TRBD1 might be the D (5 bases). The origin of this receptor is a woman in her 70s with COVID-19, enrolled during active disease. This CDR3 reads CASSSPGGTGGYGYTF. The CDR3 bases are TGTGCCAGCAGTTCCCCAGGAGGTACAGGAGGGTATGGCTACACCTTC.